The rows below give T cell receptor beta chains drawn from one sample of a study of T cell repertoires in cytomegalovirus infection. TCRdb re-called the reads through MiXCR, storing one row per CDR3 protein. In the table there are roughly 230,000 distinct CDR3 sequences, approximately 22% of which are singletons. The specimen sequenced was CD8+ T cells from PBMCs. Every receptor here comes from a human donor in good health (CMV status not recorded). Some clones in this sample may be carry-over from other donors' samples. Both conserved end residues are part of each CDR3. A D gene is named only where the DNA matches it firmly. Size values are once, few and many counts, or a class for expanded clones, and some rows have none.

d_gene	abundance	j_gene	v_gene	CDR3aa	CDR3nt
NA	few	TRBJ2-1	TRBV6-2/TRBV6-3	CASSTVGDEQFF	TGTGCCAGCAGTACTGTAGGCGATGAGCAGTTCTTC
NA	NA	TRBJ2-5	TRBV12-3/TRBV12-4	CASCLEGWRGGKTQYF	TGTGCCAGCTGTTTAGAGGGATGGCGGGGCGGGAAGACCCAGTACTTC
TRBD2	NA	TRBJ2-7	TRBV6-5	CASSLLLAGAQEQYF	TGTGCCAGCAGTCTCTTACTAGCGGGGGCCCAGGAGCAGTACTTC
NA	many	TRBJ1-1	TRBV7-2	CASSLVGNWDTEAFF	TGTGCCAGCAGCTTAGTTGGGAATTGGGACACTGAAGCTTTCTTT
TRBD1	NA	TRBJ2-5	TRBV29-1	CSAFGIEQGIQETQYF	TGCAGCGCCTTTGGAATTGAACAGGGGATCCAAGAGACCCAGTACTTC
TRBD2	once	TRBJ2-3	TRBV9	CASSSSGGTDTEYF	TGTGCCAGCAGCTCTAGCGGGGGCACAGATACGGAGTATTTT
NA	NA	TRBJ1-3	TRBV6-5	CASSYGTPPSHTIYF	TGTGCCAGCAGTTACGGAACGCCACCTTCACACACCATATATTTT
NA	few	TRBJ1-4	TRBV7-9	CASSFLVDEKLFF	TGTGCCAGCAGCTTCCTGGTGGATGAAAAACTGTTTTTT
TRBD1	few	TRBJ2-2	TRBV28	CASSYPGTEFSGELFF	TGTGCCAGCAGTTACCCCGGGACAGAGTTCTCCGGGGAGCTGTTTTTT
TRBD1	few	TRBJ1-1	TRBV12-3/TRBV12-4	CASTRDSDTEAFF	TGTGCCAGCACTAGGGACAGCGACACTGAAGCTTTCTTT
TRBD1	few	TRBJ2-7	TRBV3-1	CASSPTGQNYEQYF	TGTGCCAGCAGCCCTACGGGACAGAACTACGAGCAGTACTTC
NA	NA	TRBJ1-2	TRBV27	CASSAMSGRSYTF	TGTGCCAGCAGTGCCATGTCGGGGCGAAGCTACACCTTC
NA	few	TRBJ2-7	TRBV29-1	CSVEGFDGAFDEQYF	TGCAGCGTTGAAGGATTTGATGGGGCGTTCGACGAGCAGTACTTC
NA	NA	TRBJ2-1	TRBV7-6	CASSSVGGEQFF	TGTGCCAGCAGCTCAGTGGGAGGTGAGCAGTTCTTC
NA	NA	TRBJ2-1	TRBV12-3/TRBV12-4	CASSGTAPPYNEQFF	TGTGCCAGTTCCGGGACCGCCCCACCCTACAATGAGCAGTTCTTC
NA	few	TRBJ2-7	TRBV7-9	CASSGIWSGAYEQYF	TGTGCCAGCAGCGGAATTTGGTCGGGGGCTTACGAGCAGTACTTC
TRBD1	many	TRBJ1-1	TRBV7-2	CASSWAGGRGTEAFF	TGTGCCAGCAGCTGGGCAGGGGGTCGTGGCACTGAAGCTTTCTTT
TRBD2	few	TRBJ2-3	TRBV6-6	CASSDERGPLTDTQYF	TGTGCCAGCAGTGACGAGCGGGGGCCCCTAACAGATACGCAGTATTTT
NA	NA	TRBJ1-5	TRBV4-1	CASSQDRDYQPQHF	TGCGCCAGCAGCCAAGACCGGGACTATCAGCCCCAGCATTTT
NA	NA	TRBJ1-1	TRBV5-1	CASSLTRNSNTEAFF	TGCGCCAGCAGCTTGACCAGAAACTCGAACACTGAAGCTTTCTTT
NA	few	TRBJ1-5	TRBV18	CASSPTHPRVGPERQPQHF	TGTGCCAGCTCACCCACACATCCGAGGGTGGGCCCCGAGCGTCAGCCCCAGCATTTT
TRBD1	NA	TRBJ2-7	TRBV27	CASSSSGTGALSEQYF	TGTGCCAGCAGTTCCTCCGGGACAGGGGCCCTTAGCGAGCAGTACTTC
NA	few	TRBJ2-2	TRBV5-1	CASSLEPIGANTGELFF	TGCGCCAGCAGCTTGGAACCCATAGGGGCGAACACCGGGGAGCTGTTTTTT
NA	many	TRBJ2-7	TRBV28	CASSFVPQESSYEQYF	TGTGCCAGCAGTTTTGTCCCCCAGGAGAGCTCCTACGAGCAGTACTTC
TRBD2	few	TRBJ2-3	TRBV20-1	CSATTGTSGASTDTQYF	TGCAGTGCTACCACAGGGACTAGCGGGGCTAGCACAGATACGCAGTATTTT
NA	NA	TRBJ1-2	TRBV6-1	CASRDNDGYTF	TGTGCCAGCAGGGACAACGACGGCTACACCTTC
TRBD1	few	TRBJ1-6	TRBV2	CARRGDSSSPLHF	TGTGCCAGAAGGGGGGACAGTTCTTCACCCCTCCACTTT
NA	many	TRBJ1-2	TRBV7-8	CASSLNEERYGYTF	TGTGCCAGCAGCTTAAATGAGGAGAGATATGGCTACACCTTC
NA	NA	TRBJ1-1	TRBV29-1	CSVRTARSEAFF	TGCAGCGTGCGGACAGCTAGGTCTGAAGCTTTCTTT
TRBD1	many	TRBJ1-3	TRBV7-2	CASSLGQGINTIYF	TGTGCCAGCAGCTTGGGACAGGGAATAAACACCATATATTTT
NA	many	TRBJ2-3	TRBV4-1	CASSQDLPDTQYF	TGCGCCAGCAGCCAAGATCTCCCAGATACGCAGTATTTT
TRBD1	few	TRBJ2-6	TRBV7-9	CASSRPQGAGANVLTF	TGTGCCAGCAGTCGACCACAGGGGGCCGGGGCCAACGTCCTGACTTTC
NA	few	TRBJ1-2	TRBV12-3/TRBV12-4	CASSYLANYGYTF	TGTGCCAGCAGTTACCTGGCTAACTATGGCTACACCTTC
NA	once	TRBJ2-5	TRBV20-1	CSAREWVKETQYF	TGCAGTGCTAGAGAATGGGTCAAAGAGACCCAGTACTTC
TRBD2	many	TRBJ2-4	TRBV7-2	CASSPVGEGIQYF	TGTGCCAGCAGCCCGGTGGGGGAGGGCATTCAGTACTTC
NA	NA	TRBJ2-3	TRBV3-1	CASSQLDYGTDTQYF	TGTGCCAGCAGCCAGTTGGACTACGGCACAGATACGCAGTATTTT
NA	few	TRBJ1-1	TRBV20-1	CSASQTGQHTEAFF	TGCAGTGCTAGTCAAACTGGACAGCACACTGAAGCTTTCTTT
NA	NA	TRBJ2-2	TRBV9	CASSPGLNTGELFF	TGTGCCAGCAGCCCTGGACTTAACACCGGGGAGCTGTTTTTT
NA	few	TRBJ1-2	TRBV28	CASSPKGNGYTF	TGTGCCAGCAGTCCGAAGGGTAATGGCTACACCTTC
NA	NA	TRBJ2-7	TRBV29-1	CSVTGTESYEQYF	TGCAGCGTTACCGGGACCGAGTCCTACGAGCAGTACTTC
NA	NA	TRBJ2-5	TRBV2	CASRSHSSGQETQYF	TGTGCCAGCAGATCCCACAGCAGTGGCCAAGAGACCCAGTACTTC
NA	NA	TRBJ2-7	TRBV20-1	CSAISRIIGAYEQYF	TGCAGTGCTATAAGTCGAATTATAGGGGCCTACGAGCAGTACTTC
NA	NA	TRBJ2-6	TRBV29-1	CSVQGPSGANVLTF	TGCAGCGTACAAGGTCCCTCTGGGGCCAACGTCCTGACTTTC